This is a list of T cell receptor beta chains from one sample in a study of blood T cell repertoires in COVID-19. The repertoire was sequenced with immunoSEQ multiplex PCR; TCRdb's copy has only in-frame clones and lacks some. The table shows about 73,000 clones, with about 80% occurring only once. The sequenced sample was peripheral blood. The receptors shown here come from a human donor in a cohort sampled during active COVID-19. CDR3s include the opening cysteine and the closing phenylalanine or tryptophan. A D gene is named only where the DNA matches it firmly. Part of the rows lack a size; the others show once, few, many or a class for expanded clones.

v_gene: TRBV6-1
d_gene: .
j_gene: TRBJ2-7
abundance: .
CDR3nt: TGTGCCAGCAGTGAAGCCCCAGGGGCAGCCTACGAGCAGTACTTC
CDR3aa: CASSEAPGAAYEQYF

v_gene: TRBV28
d_gene: .
j_gene: TRBJ2-7
abundance: .
CDR3nt: TGTGCCAGCAGTTCGGCAGGGGATTACTACGAGCAGTACTTC
CDR3aa: CASSSAGDYYEQYF

v_gene: TRBV6-5
d_gene: .
j_gene: TRBJ2-1
abundance: few
CDR3nt: TGTGCCAGCAGTTACTCCTGGAGCAGCTCCTACAATGAGCAGTTCTTC
CDR3aa: CASSYSWSSSYNEQFF

v_gene: TRBV3-1/TRBV3-2
d_gene: TRBD1
j_gene: TRBJ2-1
abundance: .
CDR3nt: TGTGCCAGCAGCCCGAGGACAGGGCTTAGGAAGCAGTTCTTC
CDR3aa: CASSPRTGLRKQFF

v_gene: TRBV7-2
d_gene: TRBD1
j_gene: TRBJ1-1
abundance: .
CDR3nt: TGTGCCAGCAGCTTACCGGGACAGGGAAAAGCTTTCTTT
CDR3aa: CASSLPGQGKAFF

v_gene: TRBV11-2
d_gene: .
j_gene: TRBJ1-1
abundance: .
CDR3nt: TGTGCCAGCAGCCTAGGGGGGCTGCTGACTGAAGCTTTCTTT
CDR3aa: CASSLGGLLTEAFF

v_gene: TRBV7-9
d_gene: TRBD1
j_gene: TRBJ2-7
abundance: .
CDR3nt: TGTGCCAGCAGCCAGACAGGGGGCTACGAGCAGTACTTC
CDR3aa: CASSQTGGYEQYF

v_gene: TRBV7-9
d_gene: .
j_gene: TRBJ1-1
abundance: .
CDR3nt: TGTGCCAGCAGCTTTGGAGGCCCTGAAGCTTTCTTT
CDR3aa: CASSFGGPEAFF

v_gene: TRBV11-2
d_gene: .
j_gene: TRBJ2-7
abundance: .
CDR3nt: TGTGCCAGCAGCTCCCACTCGGCCGGGGGGCGCGAGCAGTACTTC
CDR3aa: CASSSHSAGGREQYF

v_gene: TRBV24-1
d_gene: TRBD2
j_gene: TRBJ2-7
abundance: .
CDR3nt: TGTGCCACCAGTGACGCGGGACTAGCGGGGGGAGAGCAGTACTTC
CDR3aa: CATSDAGLAGGEQYF

v_gene: TRBV6-5
d_gene: .
j_gene: TRBJ1-6
abundance: few
CDR3nt: TGTGCCAGCAGAACAGGACGTCAACGGGATTCACCCCTCCACTTT
CDR3aa: CASRTGRQRDSPLHF

v_gene: TRBV5-5
d_gene: .
j_gene: TRBJ1-4
abundance: .
CDR3nt: TGTGCCAGCAGCTGGGGAGCCCGGACAACTAATGAAAAACTGTTTTTT
CDR3aa: CASSWGARTTNEKLFF

v_gene: TRBV28
d_gene: .
j_gene: TRBJ1-5
abundance: .
CDR3nt: TGTGCCAGCAGTTTGTGGAGGGAGAATAATAGCAATCAGCCCCAGCATTTT
CDR3aa: CASSLWRENNSNQPQHF

v_gene: TRBV10-3
d_gene: .
j_gene: TRBJ2-2
abundance: .
CDR3nt: TGTGCCACGGAGGGGCAGGACACCGGGGAGCTGTTTTTT
CDR3aa: CATEGQDTGELFF

v_gene: TRBV2
d_gene: .
j_gene: TRBJ1-6
abundance: .
CDR3nt: TGTGCCAGCCAAGGACAATATAATTCACCCCTCCACTTT
CDR3aa: CASQGQYNSPLHF

v_gene: TRBV24-1
d_gene: .
j_gene: TRBJ2-5
abundance: .
CDR3nt: TGTGCCCCTAGACTCTATTGGCAGGGTAGACAGACCCAGTACTTC
CDR3aa: CAPRLYWQGRQTQYF

v_gene: TRBV5-1
d_gene: TRBD2
j_gene: TRBJ2-5
abundance: .
CDR3nt: TGCGCCAGCAGCTGGGGACTAGCGGGGGGGCCTGGGCAAGAGACCCAGTACTTC
CDR3aa: CASSWGLAGGPGQETQYF

v_gene: TRBV5-6
d_gene: TRBD2
j_gene: TRBJ2-7
abundance: .
CDR3nt: TGTGCCAGCAGCTCTAGCGGGGGTCCTTACTACGAGCAGTACTTC
CDR3aa: CASSSSGGPYYEQYF

v_gene: TRBV3-1/TRBV3-2
d_gene: TRBD1
j_gene: TRBJ1-2
abundance: .
CDR3nt: TGTGCCAGCAGCCAAGTGACCGTCAGGGGGAGAGGCTACACCTTC
CDR3aa: CASSQVTVRGRGYTF

v_gene: TRBV28
d_gene: .
j_gene: TRBJ1-5
abundance: once
CDR3nt: TGTGCCAGCAGTTTGTGGGGGCTAGGGCAGCCCCAGCATTTT
CDR3aa: CASSLWGLGQPQHF

v_gene: TRBV11-1
d_gene: .
j_gene: TRBJ1-1
abundance: few
CDR3nt: TGTGCCAGCAGCTTAGGACTGCGGCCTGAAGCTTTCTTT
CDR3aa: CASSLGLRPEAFF

v_gene: TRBV4-2
d_gene: .
j_gene: TRBJ1-5
abundance: few
CDR3nt: TGTGCCAGCAGCCAAGAGAGCGGGGGGCGGAGGCCCCAGCATTTT
CDR3aa: CASSQESGGRRPQHF

v_gene: TRBV28
d_gene: TRBD1
j_gene: TRBJ2-6
abundance: .
CDR3nt: TGTGCCAGCAGTTTATTTGACGGGACAGGGATGACTGGGGCCAACGTCCTGACTTTC
CDR3aa: CASSLFDGTGMTGANVLTF

v_gene: TRBV13
d_gene: TRBD2
j_gene: TRBJ2-1
abundance: .
CDR3nt: TGTGCCAGCAGCGCCGGGACTAGCGGGGGGTATGAGCAGTTCTTC
CDR3aa: CASSAGTSGGYEQFF

v_gene: TRBV2
d_gene: TRBD1
j_gene: TRBJ2-5
abundance: .
CDR3nt: TGTGCCAGCAGTGAAGAACAGGGGGGAGGTATTGAGACCCAGTACTTC
CDR3aa: CASSEEQGGGIETQYF

v_gene: TRBV29-1
d_gene: .
j_gene: TRBJ1-1
abundance: .
CDR3nt: TGCAGCACCAGGGTGAACACTGAAGCTTTCTTT
CDR3aa: CSTRVNTEAFF

v_gene: TRBV18
d_gene: .
j_gene: TRBJ1-2
abundance: .
CDR3nt: TGTGCCAGCTCACCAGCCCTTACCACCCCCCGGACCTTC
CDR3aa: CASSPALTTPRTF

v_gene: TRBV6-6
d_gene: TRBD2
j_gene: TRBJ2-1
abundance: .
CDR3nt: TGTGCCAGCAGTTTACCTAGCGGGGGCTACAATGAGCAGTTCTTC
CDR3aa: CASSLPSGGYNEQFF

v_gene: TRBV28
d_gene: .
j_gene: TRBJ1-1
abundance: .
CDR3nt: TGTGCCAGCAAGCGGGAAGTGGCGGCCACTGAAGCTTTCTTT
CDR3aa: CASKREVAATEAFF

v_gene: TRBV3-1/TRBV3-2
d_gene: .
j_gene: TRBJ1-2
abundance: .
CDR3nt: TGTGCCAGCAGACAAGACCGCCCAGGAAAGTATGGCTACACCTTC
CDR3aa: CASRQDRPGKYGYTF

v_gene: TRBV4-3
d_gene: .
j_gene: TRBJ2-7
abundance: .
CDR3nt: TGCGCCAGCAGACAGAACCTTAGAGGAGGGGCATACGAGCAGTACTTC
CDR3aa: CASRQNLRGGAYEQYF

v_gene: TRBV5-1
d_gene: TRBD2
j_gene: TRBJ2-5
abundance: .
CDR3nt: TGCGCCAGCAAGGGGAGCGGGGGGCCTCAAGAGACCCAGTACTTC
CDR3aa: CASKGSGGPQETQYF

v_gene: TRBV6-2/TRBV6-3
d_gene: .
j_gene: TRBJ2-5
abundance: .
CDR3nt: TGTGCCAGCAGTTACTCGATGGAGAGCAAGGAGACCCAGTACTTC
CDR3aa: CASSYSMESKETQYF

v_gene: TRBV9
d_gene: TRBD1
j_gene: TRBJ1-2
abundance: .
CDR3nt: TGTGCCAGCAGCGGGACAGGGGCTCTAGATGGCTACACCTTC
CDR3aa: CASSGTGALDGYTF

v_gene: TRBV11-2
d_gene: .
j_gene: TRBJ1-1
abundance: .
CDR3nt: TGTGCCAGCAGACCTACGCGTACCCTCAACACTGAAGCTTTCTTT
CDR3aa: CASRPTRTLNTEAFF

v_gene: TRBV6-5
d_gene: .
j_gene: TRBJ2-7
abundance: .
CDR3nt: TGTGCCAGCAAACCTCCGGGACATCGTAACGAGCAGTACTTC
CDR3aa: CASKPPGHRNEQYF

v_gene: TRBV21-1
d_gene: .
j_gene: TRBJ2-7
abundance: .
CDR3nt: TGTGCCAGCAGCAAACGGGACAGGACCTCCTACGAGCAGTACTTC
CDR3aa: CASSKRDRTSYEQYF

v_gene: TRBV6-5
d_gene: .
j_gene: TRBJ1-2
abundance: .
CDR3nt: TGTGCCAGCAGTTGGACTCCTGGCCGCGGCTACACCTTC
CDR3aa: CASSWTPGRGYTF

v_gene: TRBV27
d_gene: TRBD2
j_gene: TRBJ2-2
abundance: .
CDR3nt: TGTGCCAGCAGTTCCGCATTAGCGGGGGGCCGGACCGGGGAGCTGTTTTTT
CDR3aa: CASSSALAGGRTGELFF

v_gene: TRBV2
d_gene: TRBD2
j_gene: TRBJ2-3
abundance: .
CDR3nt: TGTGCCAGCACGGGGGGGACCACAGATACGCAGTATTTT
CDR3aa: CASTGGTTDTQYF

v_gene: TRBV18
d_gene: TRBD2
j_gene: TRBJ2-5
abundance: .
CDR3nt: TGTGCCAGCTCACCACTACTGGAGGGAGGGGAGACCCAGTACTTC
CDR3aa: CASSPLLEGGETQYF

v_gene: TRBV27
d_gene: .
j_gene: TRBJ1-1
abundance: .
CDR3nt: TGTGCCAGCAGTTTAGCGGGCTTCATGAACACTGAAGCTTTCTTT
CDR3aa: CASSLAGFMNTEAFF

v_gene: TRBV5-5
d_gene: .
j_gene: TRBJ2-2
abundance: .
CDR3nt: TGTGCCAGCAGCTCCAAATCGAACACCGGGGAGCTGTTTTTT
CDR3aa: CASSSKSNTGELFF

v_gene: TRBV2
d_gene: .
j_gene: TRBJ2-7
abundance: .
CDR3nt: TGTGCCAGCAGCCAACAGAGAACGTACTACGAGCAGTACTTC
CDR3aa: CASSQQRTYYEQYF

v_gene: TRBV2
d_gene: .
j_gene: TRBJ1-2
abundance: .
CDR3nt: TGTGCCAGCAGTGAGGACAGAAGCTATGGCTACACCTTC
CDR3aa: CASSEDRSYGYTF

v_gene: TRBV24-1
d_gene: TRBD2
j_gene: TRBJ2-3
abundance: once
CDR3nt: TGTGCCACCCAAGGACTAGCGGGGGATACGCAGTATTTT
CDR3aa: CATQGLAGDTQYF

v_gene: TRBV9
d_gene: TRBD1
j_gene: TRBJ1-6
abundance: .
CDR3nt: TGTGCCAGCAGCGCCTCGACAGGGAGAGAATCACCCCTCCACTTT
CDR3aa: CASSASTGRESPLHF

v_gene: TRBV7-3
d_gene: .
j_gene: TRBJ2-3
abundance: .
CDR3nt: TGTGCCAGCAGCACCCCGGGACAAACGCAGTATTTT
CDR3aa: CASSTPGQTQYF

v_gene: TRBV7-8
d_gene: .
j_gene: TRBJ1-1
abundance: .
CDR3nt: TGTGCCAGCAGCTTAGGAGGACTTGGACCCAACACTGAAGCTTTCTTT
CDR3aa: CASSLGGLGPNTEAFF

v_gene: TRBV6-1
d_gene: .
j_gene: TRBJ1-2
abundance: .
CDR3nt: TGTGCCAGCAGTGAACAGGGATATCGAGGCTACACCTTC
CDR3aa: CASSEQGYRGYTF

v_gene: TRBV6-1
d_gene: .
j_gene: TRBJ1-5
abundance: few
CDR3nt: TGTGCCAGCAGTGAAGCGCGGGGGAGAGGCAATCAGCCCCAGCATTTT
CDR3aa: CASSEARGRGNQPQHF

v_gene: TRBV29-1
d_gene: TRBD2
j_gene: TRBJ2-3
abundance: .
CDR3nt: TGCAGCGCGACTAGCGGGGGCACAGATACGCAGTATTTT
CDR3aa: CSATSGGTDTQYF

v_gene: TRBV6-5
d_gene: .
j_gene: TRBJ1-6
abundance: .
CDR3nt: TGTGCCAGCAACGGCGGCTATAATTCACCCCTCCACTTT
CDR3aa: CASNGGYNSPLHF